What follows describes a single TCR beta chain. Its cognate antigen is unknown. The CDR3 has 15 residues. V gave up 4 bases and J gave up 6 bases; unmatched junction bases: 9. From germline, CDR1 is SGDLS and CDR2 YYNGEE. This sample was included in a study of shared clonotypes between healthy human individuals. The study's findings and limits: Generally, estimated richness proved larger in naive subsets than it did in memory subsets.

Profiling relied on immunoSEQ multiplex PCR, and the TCRdb table lists in-frame clones only, not all of them. In the table there are 650,000 to 700,000 clones, 90% of which are singletons. The sequence was collected from a man aged 18 to 30 in good health. Some clones in this sample may be carry-over from other donors' samples. The chain has TRBV9 and TRBJ2-3, with 9 bases lining up with TRBD2. The sequenced material came from memory CD8+ T cells from PBMCs. Regarding subset: CD45RO+ cells pooled with CCR7-negative TemRA cells. CDR3 nucleotides: TGTGCCAGCAGCCTCTTAGCGGGAGATGGCGATACGCAGTATTTT. Its protein product is CASSLLAGDGDTQYF.